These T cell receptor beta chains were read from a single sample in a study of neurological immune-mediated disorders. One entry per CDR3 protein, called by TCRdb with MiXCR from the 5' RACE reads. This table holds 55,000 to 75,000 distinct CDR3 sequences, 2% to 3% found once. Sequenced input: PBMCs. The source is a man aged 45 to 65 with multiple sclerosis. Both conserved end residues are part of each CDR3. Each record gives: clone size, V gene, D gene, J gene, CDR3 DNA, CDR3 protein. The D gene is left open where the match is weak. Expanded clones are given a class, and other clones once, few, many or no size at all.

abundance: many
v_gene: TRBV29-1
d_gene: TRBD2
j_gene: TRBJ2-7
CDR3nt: TGCAGCGTACCCTCTAGCGGGGGGGACCGCGTAGGCGAGCAGTACTTC
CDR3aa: CSVPSSGGDRVGEQYF

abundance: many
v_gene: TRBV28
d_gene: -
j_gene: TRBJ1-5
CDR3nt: TGTGCCAGCAGCGACGGGCTTAGCAATCAGCCCCAGCATTTT
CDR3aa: CASSDGLSNQPQHF

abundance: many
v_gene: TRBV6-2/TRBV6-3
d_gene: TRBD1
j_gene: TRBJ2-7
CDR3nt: TGTGCCAGCAGTAAAGGACCGGGACAGGGAACCTACGAGCAGTACTTC
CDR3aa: CASSKGPGQGTYEQYF

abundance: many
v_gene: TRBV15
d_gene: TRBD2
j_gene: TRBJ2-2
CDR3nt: TGTGCCACCAGCAGAGAGCGACTAGCGGGCACCGGGGAGCTGTTTTTT
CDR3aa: CATSRERLAGTGELFF

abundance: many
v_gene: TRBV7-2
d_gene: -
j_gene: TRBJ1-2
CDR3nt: TGTGCCAGCACCCGAGGACAAGCACCCTTGGGGCCCGGCTATGGCTACACCTTC
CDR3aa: CASTRGQAPLGPGYGYTF

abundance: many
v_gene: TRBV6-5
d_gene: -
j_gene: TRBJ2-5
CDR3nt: TGTGCCAGCAGACCGGGACCGGGAGAGACCCAGTACTTC
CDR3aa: CASRPGPGETQYF

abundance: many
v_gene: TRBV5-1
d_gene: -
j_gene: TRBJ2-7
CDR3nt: TGCGCCAGCAGCTTGGCGGCAGACCCCACGGGCGAGCAGTACTTC
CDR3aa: CASSLAADPTGEQYF

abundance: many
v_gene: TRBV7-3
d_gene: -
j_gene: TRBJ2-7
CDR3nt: TGTGCCAGCAGCTTAACAACCGGGGGCGAGCAGTACTTC
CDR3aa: CASSLTTGGEQYF

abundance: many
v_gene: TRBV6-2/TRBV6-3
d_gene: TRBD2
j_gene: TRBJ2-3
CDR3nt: TGTGCCAGCAGCCTCCTAGCGGGGGCAACAGATACGCAGTATTTT
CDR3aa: CASSLLAGATDTQYF

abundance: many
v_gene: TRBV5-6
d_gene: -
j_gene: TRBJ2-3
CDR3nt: TGTGCCAGCAGCTGGCTTACCACAGATACGCAGTATTTT
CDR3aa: CASSWLTTDTQYF

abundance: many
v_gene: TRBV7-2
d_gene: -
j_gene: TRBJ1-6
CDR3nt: TGTGCCAGCAGCAAGAGAAATTCACCCCTCCACTTT
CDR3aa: CASSKRNSPLHF

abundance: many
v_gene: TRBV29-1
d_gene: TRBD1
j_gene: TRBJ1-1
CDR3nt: TGCAGCGTGTCACAGGGGGGATATACTGAAGCTTTCTTT
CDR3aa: CSVSQGGYTEAFF

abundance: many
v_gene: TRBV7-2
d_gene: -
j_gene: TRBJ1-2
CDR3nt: TGTGCCAGCAGCCTAAGTAACTATGGCTACACCTTC
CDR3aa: CASSLSNYGYTF

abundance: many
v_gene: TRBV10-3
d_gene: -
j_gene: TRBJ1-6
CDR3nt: TGTGCCATCAGTGAGTCCAGGGTGGGGGGGAATTCACCCCTCCACTTT
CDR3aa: CAISESRVGGNSPLHF

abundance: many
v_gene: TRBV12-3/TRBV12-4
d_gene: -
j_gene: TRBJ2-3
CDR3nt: TGTGCCAGCAGCCTAAGAGATACGCAGTATTTT
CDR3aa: CASSLRDTQYF

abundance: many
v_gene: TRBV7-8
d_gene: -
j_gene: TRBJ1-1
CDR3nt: TGTGCCAGCAGCATCGACGCGGGGGGTACGGTTGAAGCTTTCTTT
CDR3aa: CASSIDAGGTVEAFF

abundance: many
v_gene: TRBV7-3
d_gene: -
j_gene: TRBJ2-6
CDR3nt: TGTGCCAGCAGCTTAATCGGGGACCGGGGGGCCAACGTCCTGACTTTC
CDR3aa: CASSLIGDRGANVLTF

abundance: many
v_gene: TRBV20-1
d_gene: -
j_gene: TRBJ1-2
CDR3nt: TGCAGTGCTCAGGGGACGCAGTCTAATAACTATGGCTACACCTTC
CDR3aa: CSAQGTQSNNYGYTF

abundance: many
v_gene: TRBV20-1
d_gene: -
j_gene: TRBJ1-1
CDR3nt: TGCAGTGCTCGGAAGTTGGGTCGGAACACTGAAGCTTTCTTT
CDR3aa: CSARKLGRNTEAFF

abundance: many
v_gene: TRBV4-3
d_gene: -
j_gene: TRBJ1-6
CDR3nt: TGCGCCAGCAGCCAAGATCCCTCCAGGGTAGGCTCCTATAATTCACCCCTCCACTTT
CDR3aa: CASSQDPSRVGSYNSPLHF

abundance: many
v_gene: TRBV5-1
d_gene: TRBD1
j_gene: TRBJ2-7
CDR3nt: TGCGCCAGCAGCTTACAGGGGGCTCCCTACGAGCAGTACTTC
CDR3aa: CASSLQGAPYEQYF

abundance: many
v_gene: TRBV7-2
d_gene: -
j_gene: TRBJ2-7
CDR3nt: TGTGCCAGCAGCTTAGCGCGAGGAGAGCAGTACTTC
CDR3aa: CASSLARGEQYF

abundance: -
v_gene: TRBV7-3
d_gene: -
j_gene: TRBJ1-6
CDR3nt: TGTGCCAGCAGCCCGGGGGCAAGTAATTCACCCCTCCACTTT
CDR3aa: CASSPGASNSPLHF

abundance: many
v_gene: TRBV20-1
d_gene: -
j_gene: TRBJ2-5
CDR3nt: TGCAGTGCTCATCGGGGGCTCGAGACCCAGTACTTC
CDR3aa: CSAHRGLETQYF

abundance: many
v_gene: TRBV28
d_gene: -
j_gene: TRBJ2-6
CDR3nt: TGTGCCAGCAGGACTACAGGTTCCAGCGAGAGGGCCAACGTCCTGACTTTC
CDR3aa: CASRTTGSSERANVLTF

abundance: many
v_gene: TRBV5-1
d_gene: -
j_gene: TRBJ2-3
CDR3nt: TGCGCCAGCAGCGCGGACAGCACAGATACGCAGTATTTT
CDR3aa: CASSADSTDTQYF

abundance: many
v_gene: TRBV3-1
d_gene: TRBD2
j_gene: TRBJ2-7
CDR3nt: TGTGCCAGCAGCTGGACTAGCGGGGGTGATGAGCAGTACTTC
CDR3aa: CASSWTSGGDEQYF

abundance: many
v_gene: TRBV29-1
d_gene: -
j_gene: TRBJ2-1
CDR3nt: TGCAGCGCGGAGGGTAGCGGCAGACTCAATGAGCAGTTCTTC
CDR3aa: CSAEGSGRLNEQFF

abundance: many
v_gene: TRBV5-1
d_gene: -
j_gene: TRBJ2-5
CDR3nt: TGCGCCAGCAGCTTGGCGGGTAACCTTAGACAAGAGACCCAGTACTTC
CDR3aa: CASSLAGNLRQETQYF

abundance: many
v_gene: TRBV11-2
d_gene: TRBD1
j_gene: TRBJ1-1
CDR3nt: TGTGCCAGCAGCTTGACAGGGCTCAGAAACACTGAAGCTTTCTTT
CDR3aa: CASSLTGLRNTEAFF

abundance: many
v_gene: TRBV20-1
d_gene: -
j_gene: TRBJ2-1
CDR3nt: TGCAGTGCTAGAGATCGCGGCGTAAATGAGCAGTTCTTC
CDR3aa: CSARDRGVNEQFF

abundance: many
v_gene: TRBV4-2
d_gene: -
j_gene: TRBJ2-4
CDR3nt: TGTGCCAGCAGCCCGGGTGGGGGCAGCACAAAAAACATTCAGTACTTC
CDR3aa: CASSPGGGSTKNIQYF

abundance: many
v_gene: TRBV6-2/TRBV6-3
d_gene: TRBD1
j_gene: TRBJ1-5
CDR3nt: TGTGCCAGCCGACTTGAGGGGGCCGGCAATCAGCCCCAGCATTTT
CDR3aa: CASRLEGAGNQPQHF

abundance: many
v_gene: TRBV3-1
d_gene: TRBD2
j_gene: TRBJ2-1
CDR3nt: TGTGCCAGCAGCCCTCCGGGGGGGGGCAGAGGGAATGAGCAGTTCTTC
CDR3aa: CASSPPGGGRGNEQFF

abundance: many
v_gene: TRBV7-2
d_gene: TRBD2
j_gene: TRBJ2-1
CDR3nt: TGTGCCAGCAGCTTAGACCTAGCGGACAATGAGCAGTTCTTC
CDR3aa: CASSLDLADNEQFF

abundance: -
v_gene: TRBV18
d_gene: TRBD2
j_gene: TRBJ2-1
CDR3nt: TGTGCCAGCTCACCACGGACTAGCTACAATGAGCAGTTCTTC
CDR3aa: CASSPRTSYNEQFF

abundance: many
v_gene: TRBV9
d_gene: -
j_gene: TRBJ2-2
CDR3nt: TGTGCCAGCAGCGTAGCAAGCGGGACAGCGAACACCGGGGAGCTGTTTTTT
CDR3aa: CASSVASGTANTGELFF

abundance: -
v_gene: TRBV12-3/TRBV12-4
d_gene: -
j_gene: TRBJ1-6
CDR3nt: TGTGCCAGCAGTTTAACCCCGGCGGGGGCAGGGACGAGCTCCTATAATTCAACCCTCAACTTT
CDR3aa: CASSLTPAGAGTSSYNSTLNF

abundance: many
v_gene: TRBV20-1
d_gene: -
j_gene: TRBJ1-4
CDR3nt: TGCAGTGCTAGATCCCTGCGTTATGAAAAACTGTTTTTT
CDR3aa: CSARSLRYEKLFF

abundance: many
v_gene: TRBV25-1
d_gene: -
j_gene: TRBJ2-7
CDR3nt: TGTGCCAGGGGTGGCTACGAGCAGTACTTC
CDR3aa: CARGGYEQYF

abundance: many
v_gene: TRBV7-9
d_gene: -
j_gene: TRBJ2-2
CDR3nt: TGTGCCAGCAGCTTAGCCACCTCCTCCGGGGAGCTGTTTTTT
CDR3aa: CASSLATSSGELFF

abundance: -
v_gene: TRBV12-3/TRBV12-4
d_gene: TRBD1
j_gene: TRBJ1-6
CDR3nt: TGTGCCAGCAGTGTCACAGGGGGCCAGGGGTATTCAACCCTCAACTTT
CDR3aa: CASSVTGGQGYSTLNF

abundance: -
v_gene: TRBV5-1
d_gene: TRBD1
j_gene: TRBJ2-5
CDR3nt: TGCGCCAGCAGCTTGGGGGACAGGGACCCCCAAGAGACCCAGTACTTC
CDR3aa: CASSLGDRDPQETQYF

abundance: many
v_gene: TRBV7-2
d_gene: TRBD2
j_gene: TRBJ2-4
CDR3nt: TGTGCCAGCAGCTTAGCTAGCGGGGGGGCCGGGCAAGTAGCCAAAAACATTCAGTACTTC
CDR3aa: CASSLASGGAGQVAKNIQYF

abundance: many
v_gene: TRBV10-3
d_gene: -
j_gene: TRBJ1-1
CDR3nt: TGTGCCATCAGTGAGTTGGGGGGCACTGAAGCTTTCTTT
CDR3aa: CAISELGGTEAFF

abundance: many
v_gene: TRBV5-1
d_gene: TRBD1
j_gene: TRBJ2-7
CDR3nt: TGCGCCAGCTATAATGACAGGGGATACGAGCAGTACTTC
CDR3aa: CASYNDRGYEQYF

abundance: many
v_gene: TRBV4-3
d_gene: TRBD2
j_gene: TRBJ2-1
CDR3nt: TGCGCCAGCAGCCCCAGGGCTAGCGGGGGGGGTGAGCAGTTCTTC
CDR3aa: CASSPRASGGGEQFF

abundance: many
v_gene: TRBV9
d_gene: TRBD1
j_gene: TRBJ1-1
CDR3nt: TGTGCCAGCAGCCCTGGTGACAGGGGACTGGAAGCTTTCTTT
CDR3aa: CASSPGDRGLEAFF

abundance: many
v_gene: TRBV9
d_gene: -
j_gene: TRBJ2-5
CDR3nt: TGTGCCAGCAGCCCCGGCCCTTCAGAGACCCAGTACTTC
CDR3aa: CASSPGPSETQYF

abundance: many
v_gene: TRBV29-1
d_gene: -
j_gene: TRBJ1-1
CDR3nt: TGCAGCGTTGAGAGGGACGGGAAGATGAACACTGAAGCTTTCTTT
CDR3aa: CSVERDGKMNTEAFF

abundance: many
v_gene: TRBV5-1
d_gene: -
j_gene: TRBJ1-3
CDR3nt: TGCGCCAGCAGCTTGGACCGCCCTGGAAACACCATATATTTT
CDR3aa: CASSLDRPGNTIYF

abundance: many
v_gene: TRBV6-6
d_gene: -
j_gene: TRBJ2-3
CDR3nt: TGTGCCAGCAGTTACTACACAGGACACCGGGGTGATACGCAGTATTTT
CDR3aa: CASSYYTGHRGDTQYF

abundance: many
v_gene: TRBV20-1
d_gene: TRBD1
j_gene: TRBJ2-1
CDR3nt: TGCAGTGCTAGGCCAAGACAGGGGTCGATCTCCTACAATGAGCAGTTCTTC
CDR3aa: CSARPRQGSISYNEQFF

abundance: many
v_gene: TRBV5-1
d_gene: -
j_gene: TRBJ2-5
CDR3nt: TGCGCCAGCAGCTTGGCGCGGGCCACACAAGAGACCCAGTACTTC
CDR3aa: CASSLARATQETQYF

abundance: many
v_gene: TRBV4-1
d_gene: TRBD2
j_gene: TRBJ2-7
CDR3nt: TGCGCCAGCAGCCAAGAGACTAGCGGAACCTACGAGCAGTACTTC
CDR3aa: CASSQETSGTYEQYF

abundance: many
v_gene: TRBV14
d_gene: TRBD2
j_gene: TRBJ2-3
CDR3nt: TGTGCCAGCAGCCAGCTCCTAGGGAGGGGTGGTGCAGATACGCAGTATTTT
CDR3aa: CASSQLLGRGGADTQYF

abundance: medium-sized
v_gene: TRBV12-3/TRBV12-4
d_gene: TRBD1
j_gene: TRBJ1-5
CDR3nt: TGTGCCAGCAGTTCTGAGACAGGGAGGGACCCCCAGCATTTT
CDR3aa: CASSSETGRDPQHF